Shown below are 32 T cell receptor beta chains from a single sample sequenced in a study of T-cell reconstitution after alpha-beta-depleted transplantation in children (dated by TCRdb to 2016 to 2017). The library was obtained by PCR. The run used an Illumina HiSeq 2500. TCR library preparation used molecular barcoding, with unique molecular identifiers applied to normalize quantification of the TCRbeta repertoire. Through fastp at Q25 and MiXCR, TCRdb rebuilt clones from the public reads, retaining in-frame beta chains. CDR3 protein sequences are deduplicated, and each keeps its most common genes and DNA. Counted in this sample were some 600,000 distinct CDR3 sequences; approximately 16% of them appeared once. Approximately 1% of the sample lies in the top ten. This sample comprised PBMCs from the stem cell graft donor, obtained from the stem cell graft. The source is a human donor who donated a stem cell graft to a child with acute myeloid leukemia.

The V call is TRBV20-1, the J call TRBJ2-7, with 8 nucleotides matching TRBD2. The CDR3 contains 14 residues. Germline V gene sequence: CDR1 DFQATT, CDR2 SNEGSKA (reference sequence). CDR3 protein: CSASGGTSEYGQYV. In DNA form, the CDR3 reads TGCAGTGCTAGTGGAGGGACTAGTGAATACGGGCAGTACGTC.

This clonotype has ten or more counts. This chain connects TRBV20-1 to TRBJ2-7; TRBD1 matches 9 bases. The germline gives CDR1 DFQATT, CDR2 SNEGSKA (reference sequence). After removal of 6 bases from V and 3 bases from J, the junction contained 6 bases not matched to a gene. This CDR3 contains 13 residues. The CDR3 DNA follows: TGCAGTGCCCGGAAGGACAGGGGCTACGAGCAGTACTTC. Translation gives CSARKDRGYEQYF.

A note on this clonotype: A much larger clone differs from this one at a single base, so this may be a read error. The V call is TRBV12-3 or TRBV12-4, the J call TRBJ2-1, with 10 positions matching TRBD2. V lost 4 bases to trimming and J lost 7 bases; unmatched junction nucleotides: 7. The CDR3 runs to 15 residues. In DNA, the CDR3 is TGTGCCAGCAGTTCCGGGACTAGCGCAGCGAATGAGCAGTTCTTC. It specifies CASSSGTSAANEQFF.

This clonotype showed up many times. The chain recombines TRBV6-2 or TRBV6-3 with TRBJ2-5; D unresolved. V was trimmed by 4 bases and J by 7 bases, leaving 13 bases between them. The CDR3 spans 13 residues. CDR1 is MNHEY, CDR2 SVGEGT, per germline. The CDR3 sequence: CASSSAALGTQYF. As DNA, the CDR3 is TGTGCCAGCAGTTCGGCGGCGCTGGGGACCCAGTACTTC.

This clonotype was recorded at least ten times. V is TRBV6-5 and J is TRBJ2-1; unclear D gene. The CDR3 has 15 amino acids. Germline V CDR1 and CDR2: MNHEY, SVGAGI. V was cut by 5 bases and J by 0 bases, with 11 bases left in between. The CDR3 is CASSPAESSYNEQFF. The CDR3 DNA is TGTGCCAGCAGTCCCGCGGAGAGCTCCTACAATGAGCAGTTCTTC.

This clonotype was seen only a few times. The chain employs TRBV12-3 or TRBV12-4 and TRBJ2-3; no clear D gene. V was pared by 6 bases and J by 4 bases, with 14 bases between. The CDR3 extends over 14 amino acids. The CDR3 sequence: CASSRELNSDTQYF. CDR3 coding DNA: TGTGCCAGCAGCCGTGAGCTGAATTCAGATACGCAGTATTTT.

This clonotype appeared many times. The V call is TRBV20-1, the J call TRBJ2-7; 12 bases map to TRBD1. Trimming at V came to 1 base and at J to 2 bases, leaving 18 bases not matched to a gene. CDR3 length: 20 residues. Germline loops: CDR1 DFQATT, CDR2 SNEGSKA (reference sequence). CDR3 in amino acids: CSARASRDRGLTQYPYEQYF. The DNA for the CDR3 is TGCAGTGCTAGAGCATCGCGGGACAGGGGGCTTACACAATACCCCTACGAGCAGTACTTC.

This clonotype was seen ten or more times. V is TRBV20-1 and J is TRBJ1-1; TRBD1 matches 8 bases. The CDR3 totals 14 residues. CDR1 and CDR2 (germline): DFQATT, SNEGSKA (reference sequence). V lost 7 bases to trimming and J lost 5 bases; unmatched junction nucleotides: 12. CDR3 in amino acids: CSVGQGVLETEAFF. Written as DNA, the CDR3 is TGCAGTGTAGGACAGGGAGTGTTAGAAACTGAAGCTTTCTTT.

In its sample, this clonotype was seen many times. The chain joins TRBV20-1 to TRBJ2-1; D unresolved. Germline V gene sequence: CDR1 DFQATT, CDR2 SNEGSKA (reference sequence). V gave up 3 bases and J gave up 0 bases, with 9 bases separating them. The CDR3 covers 14 residues. The CDR3 here is CSARRGSSYNEQFF. Written as DNA, the CDR3 is TGCAGTGCTAGGCGAGGTAGCTCCTACAATGAGCAGTTCTTC.

The chain is built from TRBV14 and TRBJ2-1; D may correspond to TRBD1 or TRBD2 (5 bases each). V was clipped by 0 bases and J by 3 bases, with 18 bases between them. The CDR3 is made up of 18 amino acids. CDR1 SGHDN and CDR2 FVKESK come from the germline V gene. CDR3 sequence reads: CASSQDWGWITDYNEQFF. CDR3 nucleotide sequence: TGTGCCAGCAGCCAAGATTGGGGGTGGATCACAGACTACAATGAGCAGTTCTTC. The full variable domain, its missing parts supplied by reference TRBV14 and TRBJ2-1, is EAGVTQFPSHSVIEKGQTVTLRCDPISGHDNLYWYRRVMGKEIKFLLHFVKESKQDESGMPNNRFLAERTGGTYSTLKVQPAELEDSGVYFCASSQDWGWITDYNEQFFGPGTRLTVL.

Written as DNA, the CDR3 is TGTGCCAGCAGCCAAGCAGGGCCCGGGGAGCTGTTTTTT. Its translation is CASSQAGPGELFF. This rearrangement joins TRBV6-1 to TRBJ2-2, with TRBD1 as a possible D gene (5 bases). Germline V lookup: CDR1 MNHNS, CDR2 SASEGT. The CDR3 runs to 13 residues. V gave up 6 bases and J gave up 6 bases, with 11 bases separating them.

This chain uses TRBV7-9 with TRBJ2-5; TRBD2 might be the D (5 bases). The CDR3 loop spans 14 amino acids. V lost 1 base and J lost 4, with 10 bases in between. The germline V gene has CDR1 SEHNR and CDR2 FQNEAQ (reference sequence). CDR3 DNA sequence: TGTGCCAGCAGCTTAGTGACTACCGGAGAGACCCAGTACTTC. This encodes CASSLVTTGETQYF. Looking up the rest from reference TRBV7-9 and TRBJ2-5 gives the full variable domain: DTGVSQNPRHKITKRGQNVTFRCDPISEHNRLYWYRQTLGQGPEFLTYFQNEAQLEKSRLLSDRFSAERPKGSFSTLEIQRTEQGDSAMYLCASSLVTTGETQYFGPGTRLLVL.

In this sample, this clonotype turned up a few times. The chain carries TRBV9 and TRBJ2-7; D remains ambiguous. CDR3 length equals 14 residues. The germline gives CDR1 SGDLS, CDR2 YYNGEE. The germline V and J ends were trimmed by 0 bases and 4 bases, with 11 bases remaining between them. The CDR3 DNA reads TGTGCCAGCAGCGTAGCTCAAAAGGTATACGAGCAGTACGTC. Protein sequence: CASSVAQKVYEQYV.

The chain recombines TRBV13 with TRBJ1-1; maybe TRBD1 (6 bases). The CDR3 spans 13 residues. The ends were cut back, 5 bases at V and 5 bases at J, with 12 bases in the middle. In germline, CDR1 is PRHDT, CDR2 FYEKMQ (reference sequence). The CDR3 nucleotides are TGTGCCAGCAGCACCAGGGGAGGTACTGAAGCTTTCTTT. This encodes CASSTRGGTEAFF. The variable domain in full, with the rest retrieved from reference TRBV13 and TRBJ1-1, is AAGVIQSPRHLIKEKRETATLKCYPIPRHDTVYWYQQGPGQDPQFLISFYEKMQSDKGSIPDRFSAQQFSDYHSELNMSSLELGDSALYFCASSTRGGTEAFFGQGTRLTVV.

This clonotype has just a few counts. The rearrangement uses TRBV25-1 and TRBJ1-2, with 7 bases lining up with TRBD1. J lost 1 base, V lost 3 bases, and 2 bases had no gene match. Per germline, CDR1 MGHDK and CDR2 SYGVNS. The CDR3 has 14 amino acids. CDR3 loop: CASSDRGHNYGYTF. The CDR3 bases are TGTGCCAGCAGTGATAGGGGGCATAACTATGGCTACACCTTC.

This clonotype occurred many times. V gene TRBV20-1 combines with J gene TRBJ1-2; D possibly corresponds to TRBD1 (5 bases). CDR1 and CDR2 (germline): DFQATT, SNEGSKA (reference sequence). V lost 8 bases to trimming and J lost 0 bases, with 19 bases between them. The CDR3 is 15 residues long. CDR3 nucleotide sequence: TGCAGTACAGCTACGGCCAGGGCAACTAACTATGGCTACACCTTC. Its translation: CSTATARATNYGYTF.

This sequence joins TRBV15 and TRBJ2-5, with 10 bases that match TRBD1. The trim removed 5 bases at V and 2 bases at J, leaving 8 bases unmatched. Looked up from germline, CDR1 is LNHNV and CDR2 is YYDKDF (reference sequence). The CDR3 runs 16 residues. CDR3 in amino acids: CATSSRDRGWQETQYF. The CDR3 DNA follows: TGTGCCACCAGCTCCCGGGACAGGGGATGGCAAGAGACCCAGTACTTC.

The rearrangement joins TRBV6-2 or TRBV6-3 to TRBJ2-1; 7 bases match TRBD2. The CDR3 is 16 residues long. Germline V CDR1 and CDR2: MNHEY, SVGEGT. V trimming: 5 bases; J trimming: 6 bases; junction bases outside the gene matches: 13. In DNA, the CDR3 is TGTGCCAGCAGTCCGGGGGGTGCCGGGGCATCCAATGAGCAGTTCTTC. Encoded protein: CASSPGGAGASNEQFF.

The chain is built from TRBV7-9 and TRBJ2-5, with 10 bases matching TRBD1. CDR1 is SEHNR, CDR2 FQNEAQ, per germline (reference sequence). The V and J ends lost 3 bases and 9 bases, in that order; junction bases with no gene match: 10. The CDR3 has 15 residues. The CDR3 bases are TGTGCCAGCAGCTTTCCGGGACAGGGGTCTCCACCCCAGTACTTC. Encoded protein: CASSFPGQGSPPQYF.

This clonotype was recorded only once. The chain has TRBV28 and TRBJ1-1; D remains unclear. The CDR3 covers 13 residues. V shed 5 bases and J shed 8 bases, with 15 bases lying between them. Germline CDR1 is MDHEN and CDR2 is SYDVKM. The CDR3 here is CASSPRAQLEAFF. In DNA, the CDR3 is TGTGCCAGCAGTCCTCGGGCGCAACTGGAAGCTTTCTTT.

The chain couples TRBV7-2 to TRBJ2-3; maybe TRBD2 (6 bases). V shed 3 bases and J shed 11 bases, with 12 bases lying between them. The CDR3 has 12 residues. From germline, CDR1 is SGHTA and CDR2 FQGNSA. The CDR3 region is CASSFAPEGQYF. The CDR3 DNA follows: TGTGCCAGCAGCTTCGCCCCGGAGGGGCAGTATTTT.

This clonotype was seen many times. The chain links TRBV10-3 to TRBJ2-7; TRBD2 is a possible D gene (6 bases). From germline, CDR1 is ENHRY and CDR2 SYGVKD. The CDR3 contains 15 residues. The germline V and J ends were trimmed by 0 bases and 2 bases, with 11 bases remaining between them. This CDR3 reads CAISESGTGAYEQYF. The CDR3, as DNA: TGTGCCATCAGTGAGTCTGGGACTGGGGCCTACGAGCAGTACTTC.

The chain links TRBV21-1 to TRBJ1-2. TRBV21-1 is a documented pseudogene. The CDR3 is 15 amino acids. The CDR3 is CASSRNRRKDYGYTF. The CDR3 nucleotides read TGTGCCAGCAGCAGAAATAGGCGGAAAGACTATGGCTACACCTTC.

This clonotype was recorded a few times. This chain joins TRBV10-3 and TRBJ1-5; 8 bases agree with TRBD1. The CDR3 has 17 residues. Germline V lookup: CDR1 ENHRY, CDR2 SYGVKD. V trimming: 5 bases; J trimming: 6 bases; junction bases outside the gene matches: 15. CDR3 sequence: CAISPQTTDRGSQPQHF. Here the CDR3 DNA reads TGTGCCATCAGTCCCCAAACAACTGACAGGGGAAGTCAGCCCCAGCATTTT.

The chain employs TRBV5-1 and TRBJ1-1; 11 positions match TRBD1. V lost 4 bases and J lost 0; bases outside the gene matches: 2. The CDR3 sequence is 15 residues long. Germline assignment: CDR1 SGHRS and CDR2 YFSETQ. The CDR3 region is CASSRDRGMNTEAFF. The CDR3 bases are TGCGCCAGCAGCCGGGACAGGGGGATGAACACTGAAGCTTTCTTT.

V gene TRBV21-1 combines with J gene TRBJ2-7. TRBV21-1 is shown as a pseudogene. CDR3 length: 15 residues. CDR3 amino acids: CASSNQCALRYEQYV. The CDR3 nucleotides are TGTGCCAGCAGCAACCAGTGTGCTCTTCGCTACGAGCAGTACGTC.

The gene calls are TRBV6-5 and TRBJ2-7, with TRBD2 as a possible D gene (5 bases). Trimming took off 2 bases at V and 2 bases at J, with 13 bases between the two ends. The CDR3 has 15 residues. CDR1 is MNHEY and CDR2 is SVGAGI in the germline V gene. The CDR3, as DNA: TGTGCCAGCAGTTACGAGGGTTCCCCAGCCTACGAGCAGTACGTC. As protein: CASSYEGSPAYEQYV.

This chain joins TRBV4-3 and TRBJ2-1, with 8 nucleotides matching TRBD1. The ends lost 0 bases at V and 13 bases at J; junction bases unmatched: 5. The CDR3 sequence is 13 residues long. Germline-derived CDR1 and CDR2 are LGHNA and YSLEER. The CDR3 region is CASSQEGGQGQFF. The CDR3 DNA sequence: TGCGCCAGCAGCCAAGAGGGCGGACAGGGTCAGTTCTTC.

This clonotype showed up just a few times. The chain links TRBV20-1 to TRBJ1-2; the D gene is possibly TRBD1 (5 bases). Germline lookup yields CDR1 DFQATT and CDR2 SNEGSKA (reference sequence). V dropped 3 bases and J dropped 3 bases, with 17 bases sitting between them. The CDR3 loop spans 15 amino acids. The CDR3 loop reads CSARILGQVDYGYTF. The CDR3 nucleotides are TGCAGTGCTAGGATCCTGGGGCAGGTGGACTATGGCTACACCTTC.

The table lists this clonotype with a few counts. The V gene is TRBV20-1, the J gene TRBJ1-5; 9 bases are shared with TRBD1. CDR1 and CDR2 from the germline V gene are DFQATT and SNEGSKA (reference sequence). Trimming cost V 7 bases and J 6 bases; bases outside gene matches: 13. The CDR3 covers 15 residues. The CDR3 DNA reads as TGCAGTGTTCGATCACCGGGACAGGGCTCTCAGCCCCAGCATTTT. It is translated as CSVRSPGQGSQPQHF.

On this clonotype itself: Since a much larger clone is just one base distant, this may be a read error. The rearrangement links TRBV7-2 to TRBJ2-7; no definite D call. The CDR3 is made up of 14 amino acids. The V gene's germline CDR1 is SGHTA and CDR2 FQGNSA. CDR3 residues: CAGSLARVPYEQYF. The CDR3 DNA reads as TGTGCCGGCAGCTTAGCCCGTGTCCCCTACGAGCAGTACTTC.

This clonotype was picked up many times. This chain uses TRBV20-1 with TRBJ2-5, with D perhaps being TRBD1 or TRBD2 (5 bases each). The CDR3 consists of 12 residues. V gave up 6 bases and J gave up 2 bases, with 10 bases separating them. CDR1 and CDR2 from the germline V gene are DFQATT and SNEGSKA (reference sequence). The DNA of the CDR3 is TGCAGTGCCGGGGCAGCTCAAGAGACCCAGTACTTC. The encoded protein is CSAGAAQETQYF.